One sample yielded the 29 T cell receptor beta chains listed below, sequenced in a study of beta chain features in type 1 diabetes. Antigen specificity for these receptors is unknown. The entirety of the isolated RNA underwent reverse transcription, so expressed TCRB transcripts were sequenced. The assay was immunoSEQ multiplex PCR, and TCRdb's table has in-frame clones only and misses some. The table has roughly 730,000 clones, around an eighth seen once; the top ten hold approximately 0.022%. Whole-study findings and limits: In every one of the four CD4+ subsets, TCRB CDR3s were moderately but significantly shorter in Type 1 diabetes patients.

The sequenced material came from naive CD4+ T cells from blood. These receptors all come from a man aged 18 to 30 with type 1 diabetes.

This clone appeared a few times. V is TRBV4-1 and J is TRBJ2-5, with a tentative D call TRBD1 (5 bases). Per the germline V gene, CDR1 is MGHRA and CDR2 is YSYEKL. The CDR3 loop spans 15 amino acids. V was clipped by 1 base and J by 2 bases, with 11 bases between them. DNA for the CDR3: TGCGCCAGCAGCCAAGCTTCAGGGTATCAAGAGACCCAGTACTTC. Translating it yields CASSQASGYQETQYF.

The rearrangement uses TRBV4-1 and TRBJ1-5; a weak D match, TRBD1 (5 bases). The V gene lost 0 bases and the J gene lost 7 bases, with 13 bases spanning the gap. The CDR3 totals 15 residues. Germline V CDR1 and CDR2: MGHRA, YSYEKL. CDR3 DNA: TGCGCCAGCAGCCAAGAGGGGGGGTTGCGGCAGCCCCAGCATTTT. It specifies CASSQEGGLRQPQHF.

The V and J genes are TRBV29-1 and TRBJ1-4, with D perhaps matching TRBD1 (6 bases). Per germline, CDR1 SQVTM and CDR2 ANQGSEA. The germline V and J ends were trimmed by 5 bases and 8 bases, with 12 bases remaining between them. CDR3 length equals 12 residues. Written as DNA, the CDR3 is TGCAGCGTTACCACAGGGACGGAAAAACTGTTTTTT. As protein: CSVTTGTEKLFF.

The chain has TRBV20-1 and TRBJ2-3, with D hard to call. V lost 5 bases to trimming and J lost 7 bases, with 7 bases between them. The CDR3 runs 10 residues. Germline V gene data show CDR1 as DFQATT and CDR2 as SNEGSKA (reference sequence). In nucleotides, the CDR3 is TGCAGTGCTTATACAAATACGCAGTATTTT. Its protein product is CSAYTNTQYF.

There are a few counts of this clone. The chain joins TRBV14 to TRBJ2-1; a weak D match, TRBD2 (6 bases). The CDR3 loop spans 15 amino acids. Trimming pared 4 bases from V and 3 bases from J, leaving 13 bases between. The germline CDR1 and CDR2 sequences are SGHDN and FVKESK. The CDR3 nucleotides read TGTGCCAGCAGCCTCCTCGGCGGGGTCTACAATGAGCAGTTCTTC. Amino acid sequence: CASSLLGGVYNEQFF.

This clone has a handful of counts. This chain uses TRBV19 with TRBJ2-1; D might be TRBD1 (5 bases). Trimming stripped 4 bases from V and 6 bases from J, with 10 bases between. Germline CDR1 and CDR2: LNHDA and SQIVND (reference sequence). There are 13 residues in the CDR3. The CDR3: CASSRGRSNEQFF. In nucleotides, the CDR3 is TGTGCCAGTAGTAGGGGCCGATCCAATGAGCAGTTCTTC.

This clone was detected a few times. The V and J genes are TRBV6-5 and TRBJ2-7; D is undetermined. Trimming left V 2 bases short and J 2 bases short, with 7 bases between. Germline loops: CDR1 MNHEY, CDR2 SVGAGI. This CDR3 is built from 13 residues. CDR3 residues: CASSYGLTYEQYF. Written as DNA, the CDR3 is TGTGCCAGCAGTTACGGGTTGACCTACGAGCAGTACTTC.

In this sample, this clone turned up a few times. The chain combines TRBV5-4 with TRBJ2-1; the D gene could be TRBD1 or TRBD2 (5 bases each). The CDR3 has 13 residues. V shed 3 bases and J shed 8 bases, with 12 bases lying between them. The germline V gene encodes CDR1 SGHNT and CDR2 YYREEE (reference sequence). CDR3 sequence reads: CASSSVLGDEQFF. The DNA for the CDR3 is TGTGCCAGCAGCTCTGTACTAGGGGATGAGCAGTTCTTC.

In this sample, this clone turned up a few times. This sequence joins TRBV30 and TRBJ1-2, with unresolved D. The CDR3 covers 14 residues. The germline V and J ends were trimmed by 2 bases and 6 bases, with 16 bases remaining between them. Germline V gene sequence: CDR1 GTSNPN, CDR2 SVGIG (reference sequence). CDR3 in DNA: TGTGCCTGGAGTCTAGGACCTTTGGAACATGGCTACACCTTC. Amino acids: CAWSLGPLEHGYTF.

This clone was found a few times. This chain links TRBV7-8 with TRBJ2-5; D is unresolved. The CDR3 runs 14 residues. V lost 5 bases, J lost 9 bases, and 19 bases lay in between. Looked up from germline, CDR1 is SGHVS and CDR2 is FQNEAQ. Here the CDR3 reads CASSLDVPVGAQYF. The CDR3 DNA reads TGTGCCAGCAGCCTAGACGTCCCCGTAGGTGCCCAGTACTTC.

This clone was seen a handful of times. CDR3 region: CAWSAHPAGNSGNTIYF. The CDR3 DNA sequence: TGTGCCTGGAGTGCCCATCCCGCAGGAAACTCTGGAAACACCATATATTTT. The chain couples TRBV30 to TRBJ1-3; D gene ambiguous. V lost 1 base and J lost 0, with 16 bases in between. Germline V gene sequence: CDR1 GTSNPN, CDR2 SVGIG (reference sequence). The length of the CDR3 is 17 residues.

The sample holds a few counts of this clone. The rearrangement joins TRBV7-8 to TRBJ2-1; D is unclear. V lost 7 bases and J lost 3, with 16 bases in between. CDR1 and CDR2 from the germline V gene are SGHVS and FQNEAQ. The CDR3 totals 15 residues. The CDR3: CASTIQEFGYNEQFF. The CDR3 DNA is TGTGCCAGCACAATCCAGGAATTTGGCTACAATGAGCAGTTCTTC.

This clone was seen just once. The chain has TRBV14 and TRBJ1-6; a possible D gene is TRBD1 (5 bases). Looked up from germline, CDR1 is SGHDN and CDR2 is FVKESK. This CDR3 contains 17 residues. Trimming cost V 0 bases and J 10 bases, with 19 bases left between them. The CDR3 sequence is CASSQEGTGRLMSPLHF. The CDR3 DNA is TGTGCCAGCAGCCAAGAAGGTACGGGACGACTTATGTCACCCCTCCACTTT.

This clone was found a few times. The V gene is TRBV7-9, the J gene TRBJ1-1, with unresolved D. V lost 7 bases and J 4 bases, leaving 10 bases between the germline ends. Germline CDR1 SEHNR, CDR2 FQNEAQ (reference sequence). The CDR3 has 12 residues. CDR3 loop: CASKDSGTEAFF. CDR3 sequence (DNA): TGTGCCAGCAAGGATTCGGGCACTGAAGCTTTCTTT.

The chain couples TRBV10-3 to TRBJ1-5; D not resolved. Trimming shortened V by 5 bases and J by 6 bases, and 11 bases separated the two germline ends. CDR1 and CDR2 from the germline V gene are ENHRY and SYGVKD. The CDR3 sequence is 13 residues long. CDR3 amino acids: CAISPTALQPQHF. For the CDR3, the DNA is TGTGCCATCAGTCCGACGGCGCTTCAGCCCCAGCATTTT.

The V call is TRBV29-1, the J call TRBJ1-1; TRBD1 matches at 9 bases. Trimming cost V 3 bases and J 4 bases; bases outside gene matches: 6. The germline gives CDR1 SQVTM, CDR2 ANQGSEA. CDR3 size: 14 residues. The CDR3 coding sequence is TGCAGCGTTGAGAGACAGGGGGGAGGCACTGAAGCTTTCTTT. This translates into CSVERQGGGTEAFF. The full variable domain, in which reference TRBV29-1 and TRBJ1-1 provide the parts outside the CDR3, is SAVISQKPSRDICQRGTSLTIQCQVDSQVTMMFWYRQQPGQSLTLIATANQGSEATYESGFVIDKFPISRPNLTFSTLTVSNMSPEDSSIYLCSVERQGGGTEAFFGQGTRLTVV.

The chain combines TRBV25-1 with TRBJ1-3, with D possibly TRBD1 on 5 matching bases. This CDR3 contains 16 residues. The V and J ends lost 6 bases and 0 bases respectively, with 15 bases between them. Looked up from germline, CDR1 is MGHDK and CDR2 is SYGVNS. CDR3 sequence reads: CASSPRGTASGNTIYF. The DNA of the CDR3 is TGTGCCAGCAGCCCAAGGGGTACTGCCTCTGGAAACACCATATATTTT.

A word on this clone: Other DNA sequences of this sample code for an identical CDR3. The chain employs TRBV5-4 and TRBJ2-2, with D uncertain. Germline lookup yields CDR1 SGHNT and CDR2 YYREEE (reference sequence). The V end was cut by 4 bases, the J end by 0 bases, with 4 bases between. The CDR3 has 13 amino acids. CDR3 region: CASSPSNTGELFF. CDR3 in DNA: TGTGCCAGCAGCCCATCGAACACCGGGGAGCTGTTTTTT. Full variable domain (rest looked up from reference TRBV5-4 and TRBJ2-2): ETGVTQSPTHLIKTRGQQVTLRCSSQSGHNTVSWYQQALGQGPQFIFQYYREEENGRGNFPPRFSGLQFPNYSSELNVNALELDDSALYLCASSPSNTGELFFGEGSRLTVL.

The rearrangement uses TRBV5-1 and TRBJ2-1, with D possibly TRBD2 on 5 matching bases. Germline lookup yields CDR1 SGHRS and CDR2 YFSETQ. The CDR3 sequence is 15 residues long. The V and J ends lost 6 bases and 5 bases respectively, with 18 bases between them. The CDR3 region has the DNA TGCGCCAGCACCGATGGGAGCCTACAAAACAATGAGCAGTTCTTC. Residues: CASTDGSLQNNEQFF.

The chain has TRBV5-6 and TRBJ2-1; TRBD1 matches 8 bases. The CDR3 extends over 14 amino acids. The V gene's germline CDR1 is SGHDT and CDR2 YYEEEE. V lost 0 bases, J lost 7 bases, and 3 bases stayed unmatched. CDR3 region: CASSLGQGWNEQFF. Written as DNA, the CDR3 is TGTGCCAGCAGCTTGGGACAGGGGTGGAATGAGCAGTTCTTC.

This clone was picked up a small number of times. This chain uses TRBV19 with TRBJ2-6; 11 bases align to TRBD1. The CDR3 spans 17 residues. Germline CDR1 is LNHDA and CDR2 is SQIVND (reference sequence). V was clipped by 7 bases and J by 2 bases; unmatched bases: 7. CDR3 DNA sequence: TGTGCCAGTACATTGGACAGGGGGCGCGCTGGGGCCAACGTCCTGACTTTC. It translates to CASTLDRGRAGANVLTF.

This clone came up a few times. This chain connects TRBV5-1 to TRBJ2-4, with D perhaps matching TRBD2 (5 bases). Germline V lookup: CDR1 SGHRS, CDR2 YFSETQ. The CDR3 runs to 14 residues. The V end lost 3 bases, the J end lost 0 bases, and 7 bases lay between the germline ends. CDR3 protein: CASSSGEAKNIQYF. In DNA form, the CDR3 reads TGCGCCAGCAGCTCCGGGGAAGCCAAAAACATTCAGTACTTC.

The chain is built from TRBV25-1 and TRBJ2-4; D call uncertain. Germline V gives CDR1 MGHDK, CDR2 SYGVNS. This CDR3 is 15 amino acids long. Trimming took off 0 bases at V and 0 bases at J, with 6 bases between the two ends. The CDR3 region is CASSEYGLAKNIQYF. In DNA form, the CDR3 reads TGTGCCAGCAGTGAATACGGGTTAGCCAAAAACATTCAGTACTTC.

V and J are TRBV7-9 and TRBJ1-4; tentatively, D is TRBD1 (5 bases). Trimming removed 10 bases from V and 0 bases from J, with 15 bases in between. CDR1 and CDR2 from the germline V gene are SEHNR and FQNEAQ (reference sequence). The CDR3 runs to 15 residues. CDR3 amino acids: CATSRGEATNEKLFF. The CDR3 coding sequence is TGTGCCACCTCCCGGGGGGAGGCAACTAATGAAAAACTGTTTTTT. The full variable domain, completed using reference TRBV7-9 and TRBJ1-4, is DTGVSQNPRHKITKRGQNVTFRCDPISEHNRLYWYRQTLGQGPEFLTYFQNEAQLEKSRLLSDRFSAERPKGSFSTLEIQRTEQGDSAMYLCATSRGEATNEKLFFGSGTQLSVL.

The chain has TRBV6-4 and TRBJ1-6; D might be TRBD1 (5 bases). V was trimmed by 0 bases and J by 6 bases, leaving 27 bases between them. Germline V gene sequence: CDR1 MRHNA, CDR2 SNTAGT. The CDR3 length is 21 residues. This CDR3 reads CASSDSPWGGIRGRLNSPLHF. The CDR3 DNA sequence: TGTGCCAGCAGTGACTCCCCTTGGGGGGGGATAAGAGGTCGGCTTAATTCACCCCTCCACTTT.

This clone was counted between two and nine times. V usage is TRBV12-5 and J usage is TRBJ1-1, with D perhaps matching TRBD1 (5 bases). Germline V gene sequence: CDR1 LGHNT, CDR2 FRNRAP. V was trimmed by 0 bases and J by 1 base, leaving 12 bases between them. This CDR3 has 16 residues. The CDR3 protein is CASGLVTTDPNTEAFF. The CDR3 DNA follows: TGTGCTAGTGGTTTGGTAACGACAGACCCGAACACTGAAGCTTTCTTT.

In this sample, this clone turned up a few times. The CDR3 reads CSAIDYEQFF. The CDR3 coding sequence is TGCAGCGCAATCGATTATGAGCAGTTCTTC. This chain connects TRBV20-1 to TRBJ2-1, with D unclear. CDR1 and CDR2 (germline): DFQATT, SNEGSKA (reference sequence). This CDR3 comprises 10 residues.

This clone appeared a few times. The chain couples TRBV6-6 to TRBJ2-3, with D unclear. The length of the CDR3 is 15 residues. V lost 7 bases, J lost 2 bases, and 16 bases lay in between. Germline V gives CDR1 MNHNY, CDR2 SVGAGI (reference sequence). The CDR3 protein is CASNHPDRITDTQYF. CDR3 nucleotides: TGTGCCAGCAACCACCCGGACCGCATCACAGATACGCAGTATTTT.

This clone turned up a few times. J is TRBJ2-3 and V is TRBV28, with D possibly TRBD2 on 5 matching bases. V was shortened by 7 bases and J by 8 bases, with 19 bases between the two germline ends. Germline V gene sequence: CDR1 MDHEN, CDR2 SYDVKM. The CDR3 loop spans 14 amino acids. The CDR3 region has the DNA TGTGCCAGCACAAGGCACGAAGCGCGGGCTACGCAGTATTTT. Its translation: CASTRHEARATQYF.